These 30 T cell receptor beta chains were all obtained from the same sample, sequenced in a study of blood T cells in healthy people across ages. A sample-barcoded 5' primer and a J-beta primer mix were used in a second PCR of roughly 6 to 11 cycles. A single record per CDR3 protein comes from TCRdb applying MiXCR to the 5' RACE reads. The sample has roughly 1,500,000 distinct CDR3 sequences; roughly 30% are singletons. The sequencing sample was made of blood. These receptors all come from a woman aged 30 to 39 in good health.

This clonotype was seen a few times. The gene calls are TRBV7-9 and TRBJ1-4; possible D gene TRBD1, 5 bases. The V gene lost 4 bases and the J gene lost 3 bases, with 12 bases spanning the gap. This CDR3 contains 15 residues. Germline CDR1 and CDR2: SEHNR and FQNEAQ (reference sequence). This CDR3 reads CASSYPGRANEKLFF. Here the CDR3 DNA reads TGTGCCAGCAGCTACCCGGGACGGGCTAATGAAAAACTGTTTTTT.

The CDR3 spells CASSVGRDRVSHEQFF. The CDR3 coding sequence is TGTGCCAGCAGCGTAGGTCGGGACAGGGTTTCACATGAGCAGTTCTTC. The genes are TRBV9 and TRBJ2-1; TRBD1 matches at 9 bases. The CDR3 runs 16 residues. J gave up 8 bases and V 0 bases, and 9 bases lay outside the gene matches. CDR1 and CDR2 from the germline V gene are SGDLS and YYNGEE.

The chain carries TRBV10-3 and TRBJ1-5; a possible D gene is TRBD1 (6 bases). The CDR3 totals 17 residues. The V and J ends lost 3 bases and 7 bases respectively, with 22 bases between them. Germline V lookup: CDR1 ENHRY, CDR2 SYGVKD. The CDR3 sequence is CAISEGRGPPDGQPQHF. The CDR3 DNA follows: TGTGCCATCAGTGAAGGCAGGGGACCCCCGGATGGGCAGCCCCAGCATTTT.

The V call is TRBV5-1, the J call TRBJ2-5, with unresolved D. The V gene's germline CDR1 is SGHRS and CDR2 YFSETQ. Trimming cost V 1 base and J 1 base, with 8 bases left between them. The length of the CDR3 is 14 residues. The DNA for the CDR3 is TGCGCCAGCAGCTTGCAGTCAGCCCAAGAGACCCAGTACTTC. Its protein product is CASSLQSAQETQYF.

In this sample, this clonotype turned up many times. The chain is built from TRBV4-2 and TRBJ2-1, with 8 bases identical to TRBD2. The CDR3 is 15 amino acids. With 3 bases clipped from V and 9 bases from J, the junction kept 10 bases outside the gene matches. Germline-derived CDR1 and CDR2 are LGHNA and YNFKEQ. The CDR3 reads CASSQIPGGLGEQFF. Here the CDR3 DNA reads TGTGCCAGCAGCCAGATTCCGGGGGGGCTGGGTGAGCAGTTCTTC.

With regard to this clonotype: An end of the junction does not agree with germline; a read error may underlie this. This chain joins TRBV4-1 and TRBJ2-1; 8 bases match TRBD2. From germline, CDR1 is MGHRA and CDR2 YSYEKL. CDR3 size: 13 residues. The CDR3 sequence is CVSSKRERGEQFF. In DNA, the CDR3 is TGCGTCAGCAGCAAGCGGGAGCGCGGAGAGCAGTTCTTC.

This rearrangement joins TRBV12-3 or TRBV12-4 to TRBJ2-1; 9 bases map to TRBD2. The end of the DNA aligns better with TRBJ2-7, so the J call may be wrong. CDR3 length equals 14 residues. In DNA form, the CDR3 reads TGTGCCAGCAGTTTTAGCGGGGGCTACAATGAGCAGTACTTC. Translation gives CASSFSGGYNEQYF.

J is TRBJ2-1 and V is TRBV5-1; D is undetermined. This CDR3 is 13 amino acids long. Germline CDR1 is SGHRS and CDR2 is YFSETQ. The ends were cut back, 5 bases at V and 3 bases at J, with 9 bases in the middle. CDR3: CASRSTDYNEQFF. CDR3 in DNA: TGCGCCAGCAGGTCTACGGACTACAATGAGCAGTTCTTC.

This clonotype appeared a few times. The rearrangement joins TRBV5-4 to TRBJ2-1; the D is unclear. The germline V and J ends were trimmed by 4 bases and 6 bases, with 11 bases remaining between them. The CDR3 totals 13 residues. CDR1 SGHNT and CDR2 YYREEE come from the germline V gene (reference sequence). The CDR3 sequence is CASSPDSSNEQFF. The DNA for the CDR3 is TGTGCCAGCAGCCCTGACTCATCCAATGAGCAGTTCTTC.

The gene calls are TRBV3-1 and TRBJ2-4; TRBD2 matches 8 bases. CDR3 size: 17 residues. Germline trimming cut 4 bases from V and 0 bases from J; bases unmatched to any gene: 8. In germline, CDR1 is LGHDT, CDR2 YNNKEL (reference sequence). The DNA of the CDR3 is TGTGCCAGCAGCCCTACGGGGCTAGCGGGAGCCAAAAACATTCAGTACTTC. Its protein product is CASSPTGLAGAKNIQYF.

The chain recombines TRBV5-4 with TRBJ2-5; perhaps D is TRBD1 or TRBD2 (7 bases each). The CDR3 totals 16 residues. The germline gives CDR1 SGHNT, CDR2 YYREEE (reference sequence). Trimming cost V 7 bases and J 6 bases, with 25 bases left between them. DNA of the CDR3: TGTGCCAGCCATGAGGGGGCAGCGGGGCTAACTAAGACCCAGTACTTC. This sequence encodes CASHEGAAGLTKTQYF.

In regard to this clonotype: One base away lies a much larger clone, so this may be a sequencing read error. The genes are TRBV29-1 and TRBJ2-1; 9 nucleotides match TRBD2. There are 15 residues in the CDR3. After removal of 7 bases from V and 4 bases from J, the junction contained 11 bases not matched to a gene. Germline V gene sequence: CDR1 SQVTM, CDR2 ANQGSEA. CDR3 loop: CSGGGRLAAYNEQFF. The DNA of the CDR3 is TGCAGCGGGGGGGGTAGACTAGCGGCATACAATGAGCAGTTCTTC.

This sequence joins TRBV7-8 and TRBJ2-3; 16 positions agree with TRBD2. With 5 bases clipped from V and 5 bases from J, the junction kept 7 bases outside the gene matches. The CDR3 is 17 residues long. Germline CDR1 and CDR2: SGHVS and FQNEAQ. The CDR3 reads CASSPGLAGGPRDTQYF. The CDR3 region has the DNA TGTGCCAGCAGCCCGGGACTAGCGGGAGGGCCTAGAGATACGCAGTATTTT.

The CDR3 is CASSFWRTSSYEQYF. The CDR3 nucleotides read TGTGCCAGCAGTTTCTGGAGGACAAGCTCCTACGAGCAGTACTTC. The chain recombines TRBV6-2 or TRBV6-3 with TRBJ2-7; D may match TRBD1 or TRBD2 (5 bases each). CDR1 is MNHEY and CDR2 is SVGEGT in the germline V gene. The CDR3 contains 15 residues. Trimming left V 4 bases short and J 0 bases short, with 13 bases between.

This clonotype was counted only a few times. The CDR3 loop reads CASSFLGDSSTEAFF. The DNA for the CDR3 is TGTGCCAGCAGTTTCCTTGGGGATTCTAGCACTGAAGCTTTCTTT. The V and J genes are TRBV27 and TRBJ1-1; D gene uncertain. This CDR3 has 15 amino acids. Trimming stripped 3 bases from V and 4 bases from J, with 15 bases between. Germline values: CDR1 MNHEY, CDR2 SMNVEV (reference sequence).

This clonotype has a handful of counts. The chain uses TRBV6-6 and TRBJ2-2; TRBD2 aligns across 9 bases. In germline, CDR1 is MNHNY, CDR2 SVGAGI (reference sequence). This CDR3 contains 16 residues. J lost 6 bases, V lost 7 bases, and 12 bases had no gene match. The chain's CDR3 is CASNLRTSARAGELFF. Here the CDR3 DNA reads TGTGCCAGCAACTTACGGACTAGCGCTAGGGCCGGGGAGCTGTTTTTT.

In this sample, this clonotype turned up a few times. The chain couples TRBV4-1 to TRBJ1-1; TRBD1 agrees at 8 bases. V lost 2 bases to trimming and J lost 4 bases; unmatched junction nucleotides: 9. CDR3 length equals 16 residues. Per germline, CDR1 MGHRA and CDR2 YSYEKL. The CDR3 DNA is TGCGCCAGCAGCCAACCACCCAGGGGGCGAGGCACTGAAGCTTTCTTT. As protein: CASSQPPRGRGTEAFF.

This clonotype appeared a few times. The rearrangement joins TRBV28 to TRBJ1-2; D is perhaps TRBD1 (5 bases). V lost 2 bases and J 8 bases, leaving 12 bases between the germline ends. Germline values: CDR1 MDHEN, CDR2 SYDVKM. CDR3 length: 13 amino acids. The CDR3 spells CASSLRGSDGYTF. In DNA form, the CDR3 reads TGTGCCAGCAGTTTAAGGGGTTCGGACGGCTACACCTTC.

The chain has TRBV4-1 and TRBJ1-4, with TRBD1 identical over 12 bases. Looked up from germline, CDR1 is MGHRA and CDR2 is YSYEKL. V dropped 4 bases and J dropped 1; count of bases not matched to a gene: 7. The CDR3 is 18 residues long. CDR3 in DNA: TGCGCCAGCAGCCTTCCGGGACAGGGGGCTCTAACTAATGAAAAACTGTTTTTT. Protein sequence: CASSLPGQGALTNEKLFF.

This clonotype was observed many times. The chain couples TRBV5-1 to TRBJ2-3; 13 bases are shared with TRBD2. Losses at the gene ends were 3 bases for V and 2 bases for J; bases not matched to a gene: 3. The CDR3 totals 16 residues. Germline V gene data show CDR1 as SGHRS and CDR2 as YFSETQ. The CDR3 sequence is CASSSGLAGNTDTQYF. CDR3 DNA: TGCGCCAGCAGCTCGGGACTAGCGGGGAACACAGATACGCAGTATTTT.

V is TRBV28 and J is TRBJ1-1; a possible D gene is TRBD1 (6 bases). The CDR3 has 14 residues. Trimming took 4 bases from V and 4 from J, leaving 13 bases between them. The germline V gene has CDR1 MDHEN and CDR2 SYDVKM. CDR3 DNA sequence: TGTGCCAGCAGTTCCAGGGGTGAAGGCACTGAAGCTTTCTTT. It translates to CASSSRGEGTEAFF.

This clonotype appeared a few times. The chain links TRBV7-9 to TRBJ1-5; D gene unclear. The CDR3 covers 14 residues. From germline, CDR1 is SEHNR and CDR2 FQNEAQ (reference sequence). V dropped 1 base and J dropped 5 bases, with 9 bases sitting between them. Written as DNA, the CDR3 is TGTGCCAGCAGCTTAGGGGAGTACGATCAGCCCCAGCATTTT. Its protein product is CASSLGEYDQPQHF.

Written as DNA, the CDR3 is TGTGCCAGCTCCCGCGGGGGGAACTACGAGCAGTACTTC. Translation gives CASSRGGNYEQYF. The chain joins TRBV18 to TRBJ2-7; 8 nucleotides align to TRBD2. V was pared by 6 bases and J by 3 bases, with 4 bases of the junction left unmatched. From germline, CDR1 is KGHSH and CDR2 LQKENI. The CDR3 has 13 amino acids.

This clonotype was seen many times. The chain carries TRBV11-2 and TRBJ2-3, with TRBD2 matching over 7 bases. Germline V gene lookup returns CDR1 SGHAT and CDR2 FQNNGV. The CDR3 spans 15 residues. V lost 5 bases, J lost 6 bases, and 11 bases stayed unmatched. Written as DNA, the CDR3 is TGTGCCAGCAGCCCCATCGAGGGAGGGCGGGATACGCAGTATTTT. It yields the protein CASSPIEGGRDTQYF.

This clonotype was observed a handful of times. The chain carries TRBV29-1 and TRBJ1-1; a possible D gene is TRBD1 (5 bases). Trimming removed 7 bases from V and 0 bases from J, with 12 bases in between. The CDR3 consists of 13 residues. Germline-derived CDR1 and CDR2 are SQVTM and ANQGSEA. CDR3 protein: CSGTGTVNTEAFF. The CDR3 DNA is TGCAGCGGAACCGGGACGGTGAACACTGAAGCTTTCTTT.

This clonotype turned up a few times. This rearrangement joins TRBV10-1 to TRBJ2-3, with D possibly matching TRBD1 (6 bases). Germline V gene sequence: CDR1 WNHNN, CDR2 SYGVQD (reference sequence). The CDR3 extends over 14 amino acids. V lost 8 bases and J 3 bases, leaving 15 bases between the germline ends. The CDR3 nucleotides are TGCGCCAGCGGACCCCAAAGGGGGACAGATACGCAGTATTTT. Its translation: CASGPQRGTDTQYF.

This clonotype was counted a few times. V and J are TRBV5-1 and TRBJ1-1; D unclear. V lost 4 bases and J lost 0, with 13 bases in between. The germline V gene has CDR1 SGHRS and CDR2 YFSETQ. The CDR3 has 15 amino acids. CDR3 sequence reads: CASSPYTSLNTEAFF. In DNA form, the CDR3 reads TGCGCCAGCAGCCCCTACACCTCTTTGAACACTGAAGCTTTCTTT.

The table lists this clonotype with many counts. This chain joins TRBV12-3 or TRBV12-4 and TRBJ2-3; D is unclear. V dropped 5 bases and J dropped 7 bases, with 13 bases sitting between them. The CDR3 has 13 residues. The CDR3 nucleotides read TGTGCCAGCAGTCCGACTGGAAGTAATACGCAGTATTTT. The encoded protein is CASSPTGSNTQYF.

This chain connects TRBV19 to TRBJ1-1; D is ambiguous. Germline CDR1 reads LNHDA; CDR2 reads SQIVND (reference sequence). V was shortened by 7 bases and J by 4 bases, with 13 bases between the two germline ends. The CDR3 contains 13 residues. CDR3 region: CASTIPWGTEAFF. DNA for the CDR3: TGTGCCAGTACTATCCCCTGGGGCACTGAAGCTTTCTTT.

This chain joins TRBV10-1 and TRBJ2-7, with 7 bases aligning to TRBD2. The V gene end was trimmed by 6 bases and the J gene end by 6 bases; junction bases not matched to a gene: 5. The V gene's germline CDR1 is WNHNN and CDR2 SYGVQD (reference sequence). This CDR3 region has 12 residues. The CDR3 here is CASRDSGGEQYF. CDR3 sequence (DNA): TGCGCCAGCAGAGACTCGGGGGGCGAGCAGTACTTC.